This TCR beta chain was identified during a study of OX40 agonist ivuxolimab in advanced cancers. Produced via immunoSEQ multiplex PCR; TCRdb's table is partial and in-frame only. The profile shows fewer than 100,000 clones, about nine tenths of them singletons. Worth noting for this clone: Antigen: not known.

Study findings and constraints: Researchers report that CD8+ T cells had, on average, more expanded clones than CD4+. Dosing at 0.1 to 3.0 mg/kg was accompanied by clonal expansion of CD4+ and CD8+ blood T cells by week 6. Some nonresponders also had low normalized T-cell clonal expansion.

Sequenced material: CD4+ or CD8+ T cells sorted from blood, taken in a trial of the OX40 agonist ivuxolimab. This TCR was recovered from an adult with an advanced solid tumor such as melanoma, head and neck, liver or kidney cancer.

Here the CDR3 DNA reads TGTGCCTGGAGGGACGGGAAGACCCAGTACTTC. Translated, it gives CAWRDGKTQYF. The V gene is TRBV30, the J gene TRBJ2-5, with D perhaps matching TRBD2 (5 bases). Germline V gene sequence: CDR1 GTSNPN, CDR2 SVGIG (reference sequence). The CDR3 runs to 11 residues. Trimming removed 3 bases at V and 6 bases at J, with 8 bases between. Supplemented by reference TRBV30 and TRBJ2-5, the full variable domain reads SQTIHQWPATLVQPVGSPLSLECTVEGTSNPNLYWYRQAAGRGLQLLFYSVGIGQISSEVPQNLSASRPQDRQFILSSKKLLLSDSGFYLCAWRDGKTQYFGPGTRLLVL.